These 16 T cell receptor beta chains came from one sample sequenced in a study of cytomegalovirus exposure and HLA in healthy donors. Primers for the PCR totalled 60 Vbeta and 13 Jbeta. The repertoire was sequenced with immunoSEQ multiplex PCR; TCRdb's copy has only in-frame clones and lacks some. The sample contains 140,000 or so clones, approximately 91% of which appear only once. The source material was PBMCs. All receptors derive from a middle-aged woman in good health and CMV-seronegative.

The CDR3 loop reads CAGGWAGSYNEQFF. CDR3 coding DNA: TGTGCCGGGGGGTGGGCGGGGTCCTACAATGAGCAGTTCTTC. The chain joins TRBV6-1 to TRBJ2-1, with D possibly TRBD2 on 6 matching bases. The CDR3 runs 14 residues. Trimming took off 11 bases at V and 1 base at J, with 15 bases between the two ends. Germline V gene data show CDR1 as MNHNS and CDR2 as SASEGT.

The rearrangement links TRBV28 to TRBJ1-1; the D gene is possibly TRBD1 (5 bases). The CDR3 sequence is 14 residues long. Looked up from germline, CDR1 is MDHEN and CDR2 is SYDVKM. Trimming stripped 7 bases from V and 3 bases from J, with 15 bases between. CDR3 sequence reads: CASTIPGFYTEAFF. As DNA, the CDR3 is TGTGCCAGCACCATCCCAGGGTTTTACACTGAAGCTTTCTTT.

The V gene is TRBV9, the J gene TRBJ2-6; TRBD2 matches at 8 bases. J was trimmed by 0 bases and V by 0 bases; bases with no gene match: 5. This CDR3 has 18 amino acids. The V gene's germline CDR1 is SGDLS and CDR2 YYNGEE. CDR3 in DNA: TGTGCCAGCAGCGTAGCGGCGGGAGGTAGCTCTGGGGCCAACGTCCTGACTTTC. It translates to CASSVAAGGSSGANVLTF.

This chain uses TRBV9 with TRBJ2-3; 8 bases fit TRBD2. The CDR3 runs 14 residues. V gave up 7 bases and J gave up 2 bases; unmatched junction bases: 6. Germline CDR1 and CDR2: SGDLS and YYNGEE. Written as DNA, the CDR3 is TGTGCCAGCGGGCTAGCGGGCAACACAGATACGCAGTATTTT. This translates into CASGLAGNTDTQYF.

This clone is a singleton in its sample. The rearrangement links TRBV10-3 to TRBJ2-2; 8 nucleotides agree with TRBD1. The CDR3 has 15 residues. CDR1 is ENHRY and CDR2 is SYGVKD in the germline V gene. The trim removed 6 bases at V and 5 bases at J, leaving 8 bases unmatched. CDR3 region: CAIRSGGAGTGELFF. DNA of the CDR3: TGTGCCATCAGATCAGGGGGCGCGGGAACCGGGGAGCTGTTTTTT.

J is TRBJ2-5 and V is TRBV28, with 7 bases identical to TRBD1. The CDR3 sequence is 15 residues long. V lost 8 bases and J lost 2; bases outside the gene matches: 11. The germline V gene has CDR1 MDHEN and CDR2 SYDVKM. The CDR3 DNA follows: TGTGCCAGCGGGGAACAGGGGCCCCTACAAGAGACCCAGTACTTC. Translating gives CASGEQGPLQETQYF.

The V gene is TRBV9, the J gene TRBJ2-3; TRBD2 matches 7 bases. After removal of 0 bases from V and 3 bases from J, the junction contained 7 bases not matched to a gene. CDR1 SGDLS and CDR2 YYNGEE come from the germline V gene. The CDR3 covers 16 residues. This CDR3 is CASSVDRGSSTDTQYF. The CDR3 DNA is TGTGCCAGCAGCGTAGATCGCGGGAGCTCGACAGATACGCAGTATTTT.

This chain links TRBV5-1 with TRBJ1-2, with D uncertain. Germline V lookup: CDR1 SGHRS, CDR2 YFSETQ. The CDR3 sequence is 14 residues long. Trimming stripped 1 base from V and 8 bases from J, with 15 bases between. The CDR3 coding sequence is TGCGCCAGCAGCTTGAGCTTGGGTATGAGGGGCTACACCTTC. It specifies CASSLSLGMRGYTF.

The table lists this clone with a count of one. V gene TRBV5-1 combines with J gene TRBJ2-1; 9 nucleotides align to TRBD2. The CDR3 runs 17 residues. V trimming: 6 bases; J trimming: 4 bases; junction bases outside the gene matches: 14. Germline V gene data show CDR1 as SGHRS and CDR2 as YFSETQ. This CDR3 is CASTQAGGLPNYNEQFF. Here the CDR3 DNA reads TGCGCCAGCACCCAAGCGGGAGGCCTCCCCAATTACAATGAGCAGTTCTTC.

The V call is TRBV5-6, the J call TRBJ2-7; 10 bases map to TRBD1. The trim removed 4 bases at V and 4 bases at J, leaving 2 bases unmatched. Looked up from germline, CDR1 is SGHDT and CDR2 is YYEEEE. There are 13 residues in the CDR3. The CDR3 DNA sequence: TGTGCCAGCAGCGGACAGGGGGGTTACGAGCAGTACTTC. Its protein is CASSGQGGYEQYF.

In its sample, this clone was seen a few times. CDR3 residues: CATEASGTDTQYF. CDR3 nucleotides: TGTGCCACCGAAGCTAGCGGCACAGATACGCAGTATTTT. The rearrangement joins TRBV15 to TRBJ2-3; possibly TRBD2 for D (6 bases). Germline assignment: CDR1 LNHNV and CDR2 YYDKDF (reference sequence). The CDR3 loop spans 13 amino acids. V shed 8 bases and J shed 1 base, with 10 bases lying between them. Using reference TRBV15 and TRBJ2-3 for the parts outside the CDR3, the full variable domain is DAMVIQNPRYQVTQFGKPVTLSCSQTLNHNVMYWYQQKSSQAPKLLFHYYDKDFNNEADTPDNFQSRRPNTSFCFLDIRSPGLGDTAMYLCATEASGTDTQYFGPGTRLTVL.

This chain links TRBV30 with TRBJ1-2; TRBD1 is a possible D gene (5 bases). Germline V gene data show CDR1 as GTSNPN and CDR2 as SVGIG (reference sequence). Deletions cut 3 bases from V and 3 bases from J, with 14 bases between. This CDR3 is 14 amino acids long. CDR3 protein: CAWSVKGKDYGYTF. The DNA of the CDR3 is TGTGCCTGGAGCGTTAAGGGGAAGGACTATGGCTACACCTTC.

This chain links TRBV19 with TRBJ2-7; TRBD2 agrees at 8 bases. Losses at the gene ends were 5 bases for V and 4 bases for J; bases not matched to a gene: 7. There are 14 residues in the CDR3. Germline V CDR1 and CDR2: LNHDA, SQIVND (reference sequence). The CDR3 DNA reads TGTGCCAGTAGTTTACGAACTAGCGGATACGAGCAGTACTTC. It codes for CASSLRTSGYEQYF.

The chain couples TRBV6-5 to TRBJ1-2; 7 bases map to TRBD1. Germline CDR1 is MNHEY and CDR2 is SVGAGI. J lost 8 bases, V lost 5 bases, and 11 bases had no gene match. CDR3 length equals 14 residues. CDR3: CASSGDRVGTGYTF. The CDR3 DNA sequence: TGTGCCAGCAGTGGCGACAGGGTGGGGACGGGCTACACCTTC.

This clone was observed a handful of times. The chain links TRBV4-1 to TRBJ1-1; possibly TRBD1 for D (6 bases). This CDR3 region has 17 residues. Trimming removed 1 base at V and 3 bases at J, with 18 bases between. The V gene's germline CDR1 is MGHRA and CDR2 YSYEKL. CDR3 nucleotide sequence: TGCGCCAGCAGCCAAGGACCTTACAGGGTTTCATACACTGAAGCTTTCTTT. It encodes CASSQGPYRVSYTEAFF.

The J gene is TRBJ2-3, the V gene TRBV10-3; TRBD1 agrees at 10 bases. The V and J ends lost 3 bases and 5 bases, in that order; junction bases with no gene match: 5. The CDR3 is made up of 15 amino acids. Germline V CDR1 and CDR2: ENHRY, SYGVKD. CDR3 protein: CAISEGTGVVDTQYF. CDR3 bases: TGTGCCATCAGTGAAGGGACAGGGGTGGTAGATACGCAGTATTTT.